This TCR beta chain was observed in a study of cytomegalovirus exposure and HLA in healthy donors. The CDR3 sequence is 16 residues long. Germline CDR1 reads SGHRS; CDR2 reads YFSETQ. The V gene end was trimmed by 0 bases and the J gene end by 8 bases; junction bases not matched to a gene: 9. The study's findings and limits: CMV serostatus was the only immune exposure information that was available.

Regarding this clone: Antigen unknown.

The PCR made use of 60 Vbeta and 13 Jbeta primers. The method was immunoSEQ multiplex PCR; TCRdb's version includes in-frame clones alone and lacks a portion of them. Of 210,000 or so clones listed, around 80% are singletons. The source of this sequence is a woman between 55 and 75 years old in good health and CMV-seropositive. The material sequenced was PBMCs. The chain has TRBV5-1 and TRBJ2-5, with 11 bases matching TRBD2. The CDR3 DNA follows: TGCGCCAGCAGCTTGGATTTAGGGCTAGCGGGGGGTACCCAGTACTTC. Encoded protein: CASSLDLGLAGGTQYF. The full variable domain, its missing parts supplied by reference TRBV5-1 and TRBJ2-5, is KAGVTQTPRYLIKTRGQQVTLSCSPISGHRSVSWYQQTPGQGLQFLFEYFSETQRNKGNFPGRFSGRQFSNSRSEMNVSTLELGDSALYLCASSLDLGLAGGTQYFGPGTRLLVL.